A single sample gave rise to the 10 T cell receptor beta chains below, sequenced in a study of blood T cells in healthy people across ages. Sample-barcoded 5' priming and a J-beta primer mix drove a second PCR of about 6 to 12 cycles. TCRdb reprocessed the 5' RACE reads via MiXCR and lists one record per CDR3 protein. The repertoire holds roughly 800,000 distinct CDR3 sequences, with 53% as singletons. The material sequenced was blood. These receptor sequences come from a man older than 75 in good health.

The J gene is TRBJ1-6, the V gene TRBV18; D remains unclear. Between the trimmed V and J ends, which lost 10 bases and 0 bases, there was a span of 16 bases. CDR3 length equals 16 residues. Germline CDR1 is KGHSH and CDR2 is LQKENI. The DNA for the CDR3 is TGTGCCAACTCCCCGGGAGAGAGCTCCTATAATTCACCCCTCCACTTT. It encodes CANSPGESSYNSPLHF.

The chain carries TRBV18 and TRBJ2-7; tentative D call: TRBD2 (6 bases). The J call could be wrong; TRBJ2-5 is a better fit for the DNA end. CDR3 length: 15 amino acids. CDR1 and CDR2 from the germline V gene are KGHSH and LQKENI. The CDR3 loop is CASSPRHMEGETQYF. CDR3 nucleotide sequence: TGTGCCAGCTCGCCTCGCCACATGGAGGGGGAGACCCAGTACTTC.

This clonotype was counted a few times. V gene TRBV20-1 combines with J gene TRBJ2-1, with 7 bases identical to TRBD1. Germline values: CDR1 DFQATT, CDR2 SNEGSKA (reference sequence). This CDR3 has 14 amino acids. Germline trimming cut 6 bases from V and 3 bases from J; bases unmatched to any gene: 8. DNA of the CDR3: TGCAGTGCCACCCCCGGGACAGTCTACAATGAGCAGTTCTTC. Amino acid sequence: CSATPGTVYNEQFF.

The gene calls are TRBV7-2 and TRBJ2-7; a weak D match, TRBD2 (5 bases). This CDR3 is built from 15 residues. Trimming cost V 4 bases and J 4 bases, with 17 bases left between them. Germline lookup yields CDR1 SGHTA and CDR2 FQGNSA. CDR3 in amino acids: CASSSWTGMLYEQYF. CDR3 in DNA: TGTGCCAGCAGCTCTTGGACGGGGATGTTGTACGAGCAGTACTTC. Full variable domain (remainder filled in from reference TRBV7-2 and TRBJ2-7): GAGVSQSPSNKVTEKGKDVELRCDPISGHTALYWYRQSLGQGLEFLIYFQGNSAPDKSGLPSDRFSAERTGGSVSTLTIQRTQQEDSAVYLCASSSWTGMLYEQYFGPGTRLTVT.

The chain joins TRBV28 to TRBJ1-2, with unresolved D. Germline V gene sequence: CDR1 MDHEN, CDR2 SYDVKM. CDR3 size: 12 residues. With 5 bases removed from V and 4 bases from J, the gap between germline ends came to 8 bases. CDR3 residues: CASSPLFYGYTF. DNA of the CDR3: TGTGCCAGCAGTCCCCTTTTCTATGGCTACACCTTC.

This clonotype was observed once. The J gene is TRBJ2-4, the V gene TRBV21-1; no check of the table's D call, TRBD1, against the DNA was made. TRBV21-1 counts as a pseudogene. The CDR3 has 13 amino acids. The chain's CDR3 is CASSPWRPTGQYF. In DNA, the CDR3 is TGTGCCAGCAGCCCCTGGAGACCCACCGGGCAGTACTTC.

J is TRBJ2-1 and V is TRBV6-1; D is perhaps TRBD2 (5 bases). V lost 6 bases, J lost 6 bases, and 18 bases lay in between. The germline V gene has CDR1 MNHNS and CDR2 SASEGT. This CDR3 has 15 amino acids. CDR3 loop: CASSRLRGPGNEQFF. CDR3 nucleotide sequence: TGTGCCAGCAGCCGACTAAGAGGTCCGGGCAATGAGCAGTTCTTC.

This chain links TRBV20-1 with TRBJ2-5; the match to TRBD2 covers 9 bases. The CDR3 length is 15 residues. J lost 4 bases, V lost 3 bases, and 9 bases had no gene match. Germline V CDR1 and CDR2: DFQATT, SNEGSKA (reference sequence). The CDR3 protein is CSARWAGGSGETQYF. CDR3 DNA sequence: TGCAGTGCTAGGTGGGCGGGAGGGAGTGGAGAGACCCAGTACTTC.

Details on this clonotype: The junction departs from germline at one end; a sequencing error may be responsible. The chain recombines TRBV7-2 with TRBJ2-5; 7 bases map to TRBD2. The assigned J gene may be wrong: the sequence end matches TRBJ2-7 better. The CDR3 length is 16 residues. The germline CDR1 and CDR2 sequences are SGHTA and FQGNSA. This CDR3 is CASSRGVGTNSCEQYF. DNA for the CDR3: TGTGCCAGCAGCCGCGGTGTGGGGACTAACTCCTGCGAGCAGTACTTC.

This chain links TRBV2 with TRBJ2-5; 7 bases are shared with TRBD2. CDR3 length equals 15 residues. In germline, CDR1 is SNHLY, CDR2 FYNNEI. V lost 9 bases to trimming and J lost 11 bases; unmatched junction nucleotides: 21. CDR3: CARRKATSSYNEQYF. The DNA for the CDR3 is TGTGCCAGGAGGAAGGCGACTAGCAGCTACAATGAGCAGTACTTC.